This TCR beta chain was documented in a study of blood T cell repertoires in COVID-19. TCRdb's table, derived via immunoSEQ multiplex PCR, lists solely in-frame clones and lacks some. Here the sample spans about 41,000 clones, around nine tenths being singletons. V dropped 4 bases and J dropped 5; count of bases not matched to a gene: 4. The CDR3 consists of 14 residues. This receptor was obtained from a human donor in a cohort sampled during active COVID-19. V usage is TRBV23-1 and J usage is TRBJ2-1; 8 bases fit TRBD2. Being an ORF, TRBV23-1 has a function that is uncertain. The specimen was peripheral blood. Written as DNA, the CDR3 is TGCGCCAGCAGTCGGTGCGGGAGGAACAATGAGCAGTTCTTC. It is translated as CASSRCGRNNEQFF.